A selection of T cell receptor beta chains follows, all from one sample in a study of blood T cell repertoires in COVID-19. This table comes from immunoSEQ multiplex PCR, and its TCRdb copy is limited to in-frame clones, with some not included. Altogether over 150,000 clones are present, around 82% being singletons, with the ten largest covering about 0.63%. Sequencing was done on a sample of peripheral blood. The receptors shown here come from a man in his 60s with COVID-19, enrolled during active disease. The CDR3 runs from the conserved cysteine through the conserved F or W. The order of the fields is D gene, J gene, V gene, CDR3 protein, CDR3 DNA. A D gene is named only where the DNA matches it firmly.

TRBD2 | TRBJ2-1 | TRBV15 | CATSRDLASGSYNEQFF | TGTGCCACCAGCAGAGATCTGGCTAGCGGGTCCTACAATGAGCAGTTCTTC
TRBD1 | TRBJ2-4 | TRBV19 | CASSRDDRGNIQYF | TGTGCCAGTAGTCGAGACGACAGGGGGAACATTCAGTACTTC
TRBD1 | TRBJ2-5 | TRBV3-1/TRBV3-2 | CASSPTGSKETQYF | TGTGCCAGCAGCCCGACAGGGAGTAAAGAGACCCAGTACTTC
. | TRBJ1-4 | TRBV9 | CASSARGSNEKLFF | TGTGCCAGCAGCGCCCGGGGAAGTAATGAAAAACTGTTTTTT
TRBD1 | TRBJ1-5 | TRBV6-5 | CASSSTGSNQPQHF | TGTGCCAGCAGTTCGACAGGGAGCAATCAGCCCCAGCATTTT
. | TRBJ1-2 | TRBV14 | CASSQNQRSGYGYTF | TGTGCCAGCAGCCAGAATCAGCGTAGCGGCTATGGCTACACCTTC
. | TRBJ2-5 | TRBV21-1 | CASSNGEIQETQYF | TGTGCCAGCAGCAATGGGGAGATCCAAGAGACCCAGTACTTC
TRBD1 | TRBJ2-2 | TRBV19 | CASKRTGLTNTGELFF | TGTGCCAGTAAACGGACAGGGTTAACAAACACCGGGGAGCTGTTTTTT
TRBD1 | TRBJ1-2 | TRBV5-1 | CASSFQGTAANYGYTF | TGCGCCAGCAGCTTCCAAGGGACAGCAGCTAACTATGGCTACACCTTC
TRBD1 | TRBJ1-2 | TRBV5-4 | CASSLAGQPYGYTF | TGTGCCAGCAGCTTGGCGGGACAGCCCTATGGCTACACCTTC
. | TRBJ2-1 | TRBV24-1 | CATSDFYRVGEQFF | TGTGCCACCAGTGATTTTTACAGGGTGGGTGAGCAGTTCTTC